Listed below are T cell receptor beta chains from one sample, sequenced in a study of OX40 agonist ivuxolimab in advanced cancers. Some clones are missing from TCRdb's copy, which holds only in-frame ones; the method was immunoSEQ multiplex PCR. The sample records nearly 35,000 clones, roughly 90% being singletons. This specimen was CD4+ or CD8+ T cells sorted from blood, taken in a trial of the OX40 agonist ivuxolimab. All receptors come from an adult with an advanced solid tumor such as melanoma, head and neck, liver or kidney cancer. CDR3s include the opening cysteine and the closing phenylalanine or tryptophan.

v_call	j_call	cdr3_aa
TRBV28	TRBJ1-1	CASSLFRRGLINTEAFF
TRBV5-6	TRBJ1-6	CASSLSLAGVPLHF
TRBV6-5	TRBJ1-5	CASSYEGFGQPQHF
TRBV4-3	TRBJ2-7	CASSQDLSREKWYEQYF
TRBV5-4	TRBJ2-3	CASSVRAWADTQYF
TRBV7-9	TRBJ2-1	CASSLGLGSHNEQFF
TRBV5-6	TRBJ1-4	CASSFGLDNEKLFF
TRBV6-1	TRBJ1-1	CASSPHPTEAFF
TRBV5-6	TRBJ2-2	CASSAGGTGELFF
TRBV7-9	TRBJ1-1	CASRRDLNTEAFF
TRBV9	TRBJ2-7	CASSVAGSGAGYEQYF
TRBV28	TRBJ2-2	CASSLRGATGELFF
TRBV28	TRBJ2-2	CASSFWGANTGELFF
TRBV7-4	TRBJ2-2	CASSLVGGTSGATGELFF
TRBV28	TRBJ2-7	CASMLDPRSYEQYF
TRBV9	TRBJ2-5	CASSVGLLAVETQYF
TRBV7-2	TRBJ2-7	CASSLVLAASYEQYF
TRBV30	TRBJ1-2	CAWSVYVGGLTF
TRBV28	TRBJ2-7	CASRSTGGEGYEQYF
TRBV13	TRBJ1-2	CASSSDRLPYGYTF
TRBV4-3	TRBJ1-4	CASSQGDRGGEKLFF
TRBV6-5	TRBJ2-7	CASSGTLNYEQYF
TRBV4-1	TRBJ2-7	CASSQDPLAGIGEQYF
TRBV6-1	TRBJ2-7	CASSEAHDRAYEQYF
TRBV30	TRBJ2-7	CAWTSSAGAYEQYF
TRBV27	TRBJ1-1	CATGRGGTEAFF
TRBV7-9	TRBJ1-5	CASSPPGAVSNQPQHF
TRBV19	TRBJ2-3	CASSPWGETDTQYF
TRBV28	TRBJ1-1	CASRLLTDANTEAFF
TRBV2	TRBJ2-3	CASRVTADTQYF
TRBV7-9	TRBJ2-7	CASSLTATGSYEQYF
TRBV19	TRBJ1-2	CASNAGGNGYTF
TRBV7-9	TRBJ2-1	CASSLYPLDRGEDEQFF
TRBV6-5	TRBJ2-7	CASSYSERGVYEQYF
TRBV5-5	TRBJ1-1	CASSRGGSLNTEAFF
TRBV28	TRBJ1-5	CATETDLEGNQPQHF
TRBV27	TRBJ2-1	CASQKESGADEQFF
TRBV9	TRBJ2-3	CASSTLSGGGPGTDTQYF
TRBV27	TRBJ2-5	CASSLSFQTSALETQYF
TRBV5-1	TRBJ2-7	CASSPDTVYEQYF
TRBV10-3	TRBJ1-5	CAISEDGSNQPQHF
TRBV13	TRBJ1-4	CASSRRTGPTNEKLFF